These 32 T cell receptor beta chains came from one sample sequenced in a study of control samples from healthy donors and cancer patients. Sequencing used immunoSEQ multiplex PCR; TCRdb keeps in-frame clones, though not all of them. Found here are approximately 86,000 clones, around nine tenths of them singletons; the top ten hold approximately 21%. Sequencing used blood. These receptors were obtained from a young man in good health.

The V and J genes are TRBV5-1 and TRBJ1-2; 12 nucleotides match TRBD1. Losses at the gene ends were 4 bases for V and 6 bases for J; bases not matched to a gene: 4. The germline gives CDR1 SGHRS, CDR2 YFSETQ. This CDR3 is 14 amino acids long. The CDR3 DNA is TGCGCCAGCAGCCGGGACAGGGGGCGCGATGGCTACACCTTC. This encodes CASSRDRGRDGYTF.

This chain links TRBV18 with TRBJ2-2; 8 bases line up with TRBD1. Germline V lookup: CDR1 KGHSH, CDR2 LQKENI. V was clipped by 6 bases and J by 6 bases; unmatched bases: 6. This CDR3 has 14 residues. The CDR3 region is CASSPADRAGELFF. CDR3 DNA: TGTGCCAGCTCCCCCGCGGACAGGGCCGGGGAGCTGTTTTTT.

The chain carries TRBV27 and TRBJ1-1; no firm D call. V dropped 3 bases and J dropped 2 bases, with 10 bases sitting between them. Germline CDR1 and CDR2: MNHEY and SMNVEV (reference sequence). The CDR3 runs to 14 residues. The CDR3 DNA reads TGTGCCAGCAGTTTGGGGTTGGGAAACACTGAAGCTTTCTTT. This codes for CASSLGLGNTEAFF.

In its sample, this clone was seen a few times. The DNA for the CDR3 is TGTGCCAGCAGCTCTGGAGGGGATGCGGGGAATTCACCCCTCCACTTT. Encoded protein: CASSSGGDAGNSPLHF. The chain employs TRBV5-4 and TRBJ1-6, with D tentatively TRBD1 (5 bases). The length of the CDR3 is 16 residues. Trimming shortened V by 3 bases and J by 7 bases, and 17 bases separated the two germline ends. Germline CDR1 is SGHNT and CDR2 is YYREEE (reference sequence).

V usage is TRBV14 and J usage is TRBJ2-1; possible D gene TRBD1, 5 bases. The CDR3 covers 15 residues. The germline CDR1 and CDR2 sequences are SGHDN and FVKESK. V lost 2 bases to trimming and J lost 7 bases, with 15 bases between them. The CDR3 region is CASSQLAGYENEQFF. DNA for the CDR3: TGTGCCAGCAGCCAACTTGCAGGGTATGAGAATGAGCAGTTCTTC.

The rearrangement links TRBV5-1 to TRBJ2-1; 12 nucleotides match TRBD2. CDR3 length: 17 amino acids. V trimming: 0 bases; J trimming: 8 bases; junction bases outside the gene matches: 9. Looked up from germline, CDR1 is SGHRS and CDR2 is YFSETQ. As DNA, the CDR3 is TGCGCCAGCAGCTTGGGGAGACTAGCGGGGGCTAGCGATGAGCAGTTCTTC. Residues: CASSLGRLAGASDEQFF.

CDR3 sequence: CASRISTEGTEAFF. The CDR3 DNA reads TGTGCCAGCAGGATTTCGACGGAGGGCACTGAAGCTTTCTTT. This chain connects TRBV7-9 to TRBJ1-1; no definite D call. The CDR3 loop spans 14 amino acids. V lost 6 bases and J 4 bases, leaving 15 bases between the germline ends. Germline V gene lookup returns CDR1 SEHNR and CDR2 FQNEAQ (reference sequence).

The chain recombines TRBV24-1 with TRBJ2-3; 9 bases are a match to TRBD1. With 5 bases clipped from V and 5 bases from J, the junction kept 4 bases outside the gene matches. Germline assignment: CDR1 KGHDR and CDR2 SFDVKD. This CDR3 is 14 amino acids long. This chain's CDR3 is CATSGTGGKDTQYF. The CDR3, as DNA: TGTGCCACCAGTGGTACAGGGGGCAAAGATACGCAGTATTTT.

The gene calls are TRBV27 and TRBJ2-5, with TRBD2 identical over 14 bases. J lost 2 bases, V lost 2 bases, and 4 bases had no gene match. CDR1 MNHEY and CDR2 SMNVEV come from the germline V gene (reference sequence). The CDR3 extends over 17 amino acids. CDR3 coding DNA: TGTGCCAGCAGTTTACGGGGGACTAGCGGGGGACAAGAGACCCAGTACTTC. It is translated as CASSLRGTSGGQETQYF.

J is TRBJ2-5 and V is TRBV4-2; TRBD1 might be the D (5 bases). Germline assignment: CDR1 LGHNA and CDR2 YNFKEQ. The CDR3 length is 15 residues. V gave up 3 bases and J gave up 5 bases, with 16 bases separating them. DNA for the CDR3: TGTGCCAGCAGCCAGGGGCTATCTCAAGGGGAGACCCAGTACTTC. Translated, it gives CASSQGLSQGETQYF.

The V call is TRBV7-2, the J call TRBJ2-3; 8 bases are a match to TRBD2. Germline CDR1 is SGHTA and CDR2 is FQGNSA. CDR3 size: 15 residues. V trimming: 4 bases; J trimming: 6 bases; junction bases outside the gene matches: 9. The chain's CDR3 is CASSSIAGPGDTQYF. CDR3 sequence (DNA): TGTGCCAGCAGCTCTATAGCGGGGCCCGGGGATACGCAGTATTTT. The whole variable domain, filled in from reference TRBV7-2 and TRBJ2-3, reads GAGVSQSPSNKVTEKGKDVELRCDPISGHTALYWYRQSLGQGLEFLIYFQGNSAPDKSGLPSDRFSAERTGGSVSTLTIQRTQQEDSAVYLCASSSIAGPGDTQYFGPGTRLTVL.

There are a few counts of this clone. This rearrangement joins TRBV6-4 to TRBJ2-2; 12 nucleotides align to TRBD1. The CDR3 has 18 amino acids. Trimming removed 6 bases from V and 1 base from J; junction bases left unmatched: 9. Germline CDR1 reads MRHNA; CDR2 reads SNTAGT. Here the CDR3 reads CASSAGTGGRENTGELFF. CDR3 coding DNA: TGTGCCAGCAGCGCCGGGACAGGGGGCCGGGAGAACACCGGGGAGCTGTTTTTT.

The chain uses TRBV6-5 and TRBJ2-1; D remains ambiguous. This CDR3 spans 12 amino acids. Germline V CDR1 and CDR2: MNHEY, SVGAGI. Trimming cost V 6 bases and J 9 bases, with 12 bases left between them. This CDR3 is CASSMGKIEQFF. CDR3 nucleotides: TGTGCCAGCAGCATGGGGAAGATTGAGCAGTTCTTC.

This clone was detected only a few times. The chain is built from TRBV7-6 and TRBJ1-6; the D is unclear. CDR1 is SGHVS, CDR2 FNYEAQ, per germline. This CDR3 spans 15 amino acids. Trimming left V 2 bases short and J 7 bases short, with 12 bases between. CDR3 DNA sequence: TGTGCCAGCAGCTTATTTTACGAGGCAAATTCACCCCTCCACTTT. Its protein product is CASSLFYEANSPLHF.

This clone was found many times. The chain has TRBV2 and TRBJ1-4, with 8 bases matching TRBD1. The CDR3 is 14 amino acids. Germline V gives CDR1 SNHLY, CDR2 FYNNEI. With 7 bases clipped from V and 8 bases from J, the junction kept 9 bases outside the gene matches. This CDR3 reads CASTRQGRREKLFF. CDR3 sequence (DNA): TGTGCCAGCACCCGACAGGGGCGCAGGGAAAAACTGTTTTTT.

J is TRBJ2-7 and V is TRBV7-9, with 12 bases identical to TRBD2. The CDR3 runs 16 residues. Germline values: CDR1 SEHNR, CDR2 FQNEAQ (reference sequence). With 5 bases clipped from V and 3 bases from J, the junction kept 8 bases outside the gene matches. CDR3 sequence reads: CASSPSTSGGDYEQYV. The CDR3 nucleotides read TGTGCCAGCAGCCCCTCGACTAGCGGGGGAGACTACGAGCAGTACGTC.

The CDR3 bases are TGTGCCAGCAGTCCCCGCCTAGGGACTAGCGGGGGCATGGAGACCCAGTACTTC. Translation gives CASSPRLGTSGGMETQYF. The rearrangement links TRBV27 to TRBJ2-5; 14 nucleotides match TRBD2. CDR1 is MNHEY and CDR2 is SMNVEV in the germline V gene (reference sequence). The length of the CDR3 is 18 residues. The ends lost 5 bases at V and 5 bases at J; junction bases unmatched: 13.

The chain joins TRBV9 to TRBJ1-1, with 10 bases lining up with TRBD1. The CDR3 loop spans 15 amino acids. Germline V gene sequence: CDR1 SGDLS, CDR2 YYNGEE. V lost 4 bases, J lost 5 bases, and 8 bases stayed unmatched. The DNA of the CDR3 is TGTGCCAGCAGCTTCAGGACAGGGGGAGGGACTGAAGCTTTCTTT. Amino acids: CASSFRTGGGTEAFF.

This sequence joins TRBV4-2 and TRBJ1-2, with TRBD1 identical over 7 bases. Germline V gene sequence: CDR1 LGHNA, CDR2 YNFKEQ. V trimming: 0 bases; J trimming: 4 bases; junction bases outside the gene matches: 11. The CDR3 sequence is 17 residues long. CDR3 loop: CASSQDSKQGKVYGYTF. For the CDR3, the DNA is TGTGCCAGCAGCCAAGATAGTAAACAGGGGAAAGTCTATGGCTACACCTTC.

The chain joins TRBV20-1 to TRBJ1-4, with a weak D call TRBD1 (5 bases). V lost 7 bases and J 5 bases, leaving 8 bases between the germline ends. Germline lookup yields CDR1 DFQATT and CDR2 SNEGSKA (reference sequence). The CDR3 loop spans 11 amino acids. CDR3 sequence: CSVAGNEKLFF. Here the CDR3 DNA reads TGCAGTGTGGCAGGGAATGAAAAACTGTTTTTT.

V is TRBV14 and J is TRBJ2-7; 7 bases are shared with TRBD1. CDR1 is SGHDN and CDR2 is FVKESK in the germline V gene. This CDR3 region has 15 residues. Germline trimming cut 0 bases from V and 6 bases from J; bases unmatched to any gene: 8. CDR3 region: CASSQDSYRGGEQYV. The CDR3 DNA is TGTGCCAGCAGCCAAGACTCCTACAGGGGCGGCGAGCAGTACGTC.

The rearrangement links TRBV10-3 to TRBJ2-6, with a weak D call TRBD2 (5 bases). Trimming took off 2 bases at V and 4 bases at J, with 12 bases between the two ends. CDR1 and CDR2 from the germline V gene are ENHRY and SYGVKD. This CDR3 spans 16 amino acids. As DNA, the CDR3 is TGTGCCATCAGTGAGGCAGGAGGAGCAGGGGCCAACGTCCTGACTTTC. Encoded protein: CAISEAGGAGANVLTF.

The genes are TRBV5-5 and TRBJ1-2, with 10 bases matching TRBD1. After removal of 2 bases from V and 2 bases from J, the junction contained 6 bases not matched to a gene. The germline CDR1 and CDR2 sequences are SGHKS and YYEKEE (reference sequence). This CDR3 has 16 amino acids. CDR3 DNA: TGTGCCAGCAGCTTCCTCCCGGACAGGGGGAACTATGGCTACACCTTC. Translating it yields CASSFLPDRGNYGYTF.

This clone came up once. The V call is TRBV7-2, the J call TRBJ1-6, with no clear D. The CDR3 is 14 residues long. Looked up from germline, CDR1 is SGHTA and CDR2 is FQGNSA. The ends were cut back, 2 bases at V and 6 bases at J, with 8 bases in the middle. Here the CDR3 DNA reads TGTGCCAGCAGCTTACTAGGGCTTAATTCACCCCTCCACTTT. Its translation is CASSLLGLNSPLHF.

This chain links TRBV7-9 with TRBJ2-2; tentatively, D is TRBD2 (5 bases). Between the trimmed V and J ends, which lost 4 bases and 6 bases, there was a span of 9 bases. Germline V gene data show CDR1 as SEHNR and CDR2 as FQNEAQ (reference sequence). The CDR3 spans 13 residues. For the CDR3, the DNA is TGTGCCAGCAGCTCAGAGGGAGCCGGGGAGCTGTTTTTT. Translating gives CASSSEGAGELFF.

The chain joins TRBV9 to TRBJ1-1, with D possibly TRBD1 on 6 matching bases. CDR1 and CDR2 (germline): SGDLS, YYNGEE. The germline V and J ends were trimmed by 0 bases and 0 bases, with 9 bases remaining between them. There are 15 residues in the CDR3. The DNA for the CDR3 is TGTGCCAGCAGCGTAGGCGGACAGATGAACACTGAAGCTTTCTTT. Amino acids: CASSVGGQMNTEAFF.

The chain couples TRBV7-9 to TRBJ2-1; possible D gene TRBD2, 6 bases. With 0 bases removed from V and 4 bases from J, the gap between germline ends came to 13 bases. Germline CDR1 is SEHNR and CDR2 is FQNEAQ (reference sequence). The CDR3 covers 16 residues. The CDR3 bases are TGTGCCAGCAGCTTAGCTAGCGGACCAACGTACAATGAGCAGTTCTTC. Encoded protein: CASSLASGPTYNEQFF.

The rearrangement links TRBV11-2 to TRBJ2-3, with 8 bases fitting TRBD2. The CDR3 extends over 16 amino acids. Germline V gene sequence: CDR1 SGHAT, CDR2 FQNNGV. Trimming took 6 bases from V and 4 from J; bases not matched to a gene: 12. In nucleotides, the CDR3 is TGTGCCAGCAGTGAACGGGGGGGCCTGTCGGCAGATACGCAGTATTTT. This translates into CASSERGGLSADTQYF.

The chain has TRBV19 and TRBJ1-4; 8 positions match TRBD1. The CDR3 covers 15 residues. The V gene's germline CDR1 is LNHDA and CDR2 SQIVND (reference sequence). V lost 5 bases to trimming and J lost 7 bases; unmatched junction nucleotides: 9. The CDR3 DNA reads as TGTGCCAGTAGTCTCGGACAGGGCAAAGGTGAAAAACTGTTTTTT. It is translated as CASSLGQGKGEKLFF.

The chain uses TRBV6-5 and TRBJ2-5; maybe TRBD2 (6 bases). The CDR3 spans 14 residues. CDR1 is MNHEY and CDR2 is SVGAGI in the germline V gene. Trimming removed 4 bases from V and 4 bases from J, with 13 bases in between. CDR3 residues: CASSLMASVETQYF. CDR3 DNA sequence: TGTGCCAGCAGTTTGATGGCTAGCGTAGAGACCCAGTACTTC.

This clone has a handful of counts. This chain uses TRBV27 with TRBJ2-7, with TRBD1 as a possible D gene (5 bases). The CDR3 sequence is 16 residues long. The V gene lost 1 base and the J gene lost 6 bases, with 19 bases spanning the gap. In germline, CDR1 is MNHEY, CDR2 SMNVEV (reference sequence). Here the CDR3 DNA reads TGTGCCAGCAGTTTATTGGACACCTCCCAACCGGGCGAGCAGTACTTC. This translates into CASSLLDTSQPGEQYF.

V gene TRBV6-5 combines with J gene TRBJ1-5, with 9 bases aligning to TRBD1. Unmatched junction bases numbered 4, after V lost 7 bases and J lost 6 bases. Germline V lookup: CDR1 MNHEY, CDR2 SVGAGI. The CDR3 totals 13 residues. The CDR3 DNA follows: TGTGCCAGCACCCAGGACAGGGGTCAGCCCCAGCATTTT. Its translation: CASTQDRGQPQHF.